Listed here are 23 T cell receptor beta chains from one sample, sequenced in a study of blood T cell repertoires in COVID-19. Sequenced by immunoSEQ multiplex PCR; TCRdb stores in-frame clones only, minus some. Of around 320,000 clones in the sample, roughly 87% were seen once. What was sequenced was peripheral blood. These receptors were collected from a man aged 18 to 35 with active or convalescent COVID-19.

The chain combines TRBV24-1 with TRBJ2-2; D uncertain. Germline V gene lookup returns CDR1 KGHDR and CDR2 SFDVKD. Trimming stripped 3 bases from V and 5 bases from J, with 12 bases between. This CDR3 has 15 amino acids. DNA for the CDR3: TGTGCCACCAGTGATAAGACAAGAAGGACCGGGGAGCTGTTTTTT. This encodes CATSDKTRRTGELFF.

V is TRBV4-1 and J is TRBJ2-7; D might be TRBD2 (5 bases). This CDR3 contains 14 residues. Between the trimmed V and J ends, which lost 2 bases and 5 bases, there was a span of 13 bases. The germline gives CDR1 MGHRA, CDR2 YSYEKL. The CDR3 spells CASSQLPGSDEQYF. The CDR3 nucleotides read TGCGCCAGCAGCCAATTGCCGGGGAGTGACGAGCAGTACTTC.

This chain uses TRBV5-4 with TRBJ2-6; no firm D call. This CDR3 has 16 amino acids. V lost 4 bases and J lost 0, with 11 bases in between. CDR1 is SGHNT, CDR2 YYREEE, per germline (reference sequence). The CDR3 nucleotides read TGTGCCAGCAGCATCCCCTCGGTCTCTGGGGCCAACGTCCTGACTTTC. Its protein is CASSIPSVSGANVLTF.

The chain carries TRBV6-1 and TRBJ2-6; tentative D call: TRBD2 (6 bases). The CDR3 runs to 16 residues. Trimming removed 4 bases from V and 5 bases from J, with 15 bases in between. The germline V gene encodes CDR1 MNHNS and CDR2 SASEGT. The CDR3 DNA follows: TGTGCCAGCAGTGCGGGAGACTCTCTCTGGGCCAACGTCCTGACTTTC. As protein: CASSAGDSLWANVLTF.

The chain recombines TRBV18 with TRBJ1-1, with 7 bases that match TRBD1. The J segment lost 1 base and the V segment lost 6 bases, leaving 5 bases of the junction unmatched. Looked up from germline, CDR1 is KGHSH and CDR2 is LQKENI. This CDR3 has 14 amino acids. The CDR3 sequence is CASSPGQKNTEAFF. CDR3 DNA: TGTGCCAGCTCCCCGGGACAGAAGAACACTGAAGCTTTCTTT.

There are a few counts of this clone. The V call is TRBV5-4, the J call TRBJ2-2; D gene uncertain. The CDR3 length is 15 residues. The ends were cut back, 1 base at V and 1 base at J, with 8 bases in the middle. Germline loops: CDR1 SGHNT, CDR2 YYREEE (reference sequence). This chain's CDR3 is CASSLSTLNTGELFF. The CDR3 nucleotides are TGTGCCAGCAGCTTGTCCACTCTGAACACCGGGGAGCTGTTTTTT.

The chain links TRBV7-7 to TRBJ2-2; D unclear. The V gene lost 3 bases and the J gene lost 2 bases, with 16 bases spanning the gap. The germline CDR1 and CDR2 sequences are SSHAT and FNYEAQ (reference sequence). The CDR3 spans 17 residues. CDR3 amino acids: CASSLLGFRVNTGELFF. The CDR3 nucleotides are TGTGCCAGCAGCTTGTTGGGTTTTCGGGTAAACACCGGGGAGCTGTTTTTT. Complete variable domain (other parts from reference TRBV7-7 and TRBJ2-2): GAGVSQSPRYKVTKRGQDVTLRCDPISSHATLYWYQQALGQGPEFLTYFNYEAQPDKSGLPSDRFSAERPEGSISTLTIQRTEQRDSAMYRCASSLLGFRVNTGELFFGEGSRLTVL.

This clone was recorded once. This chain links TRBV19 with TRBJ1-5; possibly TRBD1 for D (6 bases). Per germline, CDR1 LNHDA and CDR2 SQIVND (reference sequence). The CDR3 is 15 amino acids. The germline V and J ends were trimmed by 1 base and 4 bases, with 11 bases remaining between them. In DNA form, the CDR3 reads TGTGCCAGTAGTATAGCCGGACAGATTAATCAGCCCCAGCATTTT. Its protein is CASSIAGQINQPQHF.

This chain joins TRBV5-6 and TRBJ2-1, with D possibly TRBD1 on 7 matching bases. V lost 1 base, J lost 2 bases, and 16 bases lay in between. This CDR3 is 17 amino acids long. Germline V gene lookup returns CDR1 SGHDT and CDR2 YYEEEE. The CDR3 DNA is TGTGCCAGCAGCTTGTTAGGGGGCGGGACGGCCTACAATGAGCAGTTCTTC. Protein product: CASSLLGGGTAYNEQFF.

This rearrangement joins TRBV24-1 to TRBJ1-1, with D possibly TRBD1 on 6 matching bases. This CDR3 has 13 amino acids. Germline V gene data show CDR1 as KGHDR and CDR2 as SFDVKD. Trimming cost V 9 bases and J 3 bases, with 13 bases left between them. CDR3 bases: TGTGCCACCTCCGGGGAGGGGGACACTGAAGCTTTCTTT. It is translated as CATSGEGDTEAFF.

The CDR3 nucleotides read TGTGCCAGCAGTCAACTATCGACAGGGAACTATGGCTACACCTTC. Amino acids: CASSQLSTGNYGYTF. This chain uses TRBV6-2 or TRBV6-3 with TRBJ1-2; 7 bases map to TRBD1. Germline V CDR1 and CDR2: MNHEY, SVGEGT. The CDR3 runs to 15 residues. J lost 2 bases, V lost 5 bases, and 8 bases had no gene match.

The chain carries TRBV19 and TRBJ2-7; D is unclear. V gave up 8 bases and J gave up 3 bases, with 14 bases separating them. The CDR3 consists of 13 residues. The germline CDR1 and CDR2 sequences are LNHDA and SQIVND (reference sequence). CDR3 protein: CASRSAADYEQYF. CDR3 bases: TGTGCCAGTCGGAGCGCCGCCGACTACGAGCAGTACTTC. Full variable domain (remainder filled in from reference TRBV19 and TRBJ2-7): DGGITQSPKYLFRKEGQNVTLSCEQNLNHDAMYWYRQDPGQGLRLIYYSQIVNDFQKGDIAEGYSVSREKKESFPLTVTSAQKNPTAFYLCASRSAADYEQYFGPGTRLTVT.

This rearrangement joins TRBV3-1 (or the pseudogene TRBV3-2) to TRBJ1-1, with D unclear. In germline, CDR1 is LGHDT, CDR2 YNNKEL (reference sequence). CDR3 length: 17 amino acids. Trimming left V 5 bases short and J 3 bases short, with 22 bases between. The CDR3 protein is CASSGSGRRVFYTEAFF. The CDR3 DNA sequence: TGTGCCAGCAGCGGTAGTGGTAGGCGGGTATTTTACACTGAAGCTTTCTTT.

This clone was observed a single time. The V gene is TRBV10-2, the J gene TRBJ2-7; weak D call: TRBD2 (7 bases). Trimming took 8 bases from V and 4 from J, leaving 18 bases between them. CDR3 length: 14 amino acids. Per the germline V gene, CDR1 is WSHSY and CDR2 is SAAADI. The CDR3 DNA reads as TGCGCCAGCGACTCGGGGGGCCAGCGTTACGAGCAGTACTTC. It translates to CASDSGGQRYEQYF.

Here the CDR3 reads CASSIQGQPQHF. For the CDR3, the DNA is TGTGCCAGCAGTATACAGGGTCAGCCCCAGCATTTT. V is TRBV28 and J is TRBJ1-5, with D possibly matching TRBD1 (6 bases). The germline gives CDR1 MDHEN, CDR2 SYDVKM. V was clipped by 5 bases and J by 6 bases, with 8 bases between them. This CDR3 is 12 amino acids long.

The genes are TRBV4-3 and TRBJ1-5; D is possibly TRBD1 (6 bases). Germline V CDR1 and CDR2: LGHNA, YSLEER. V lost 0 bases and J 7 bases, leaving 13 bases between the germline ends. The CDR3 is 15 residues long. The CDR3 DNA is TGCGCCAGCAGCCAAGATCGCGGGGGGCTACAGCCCCAGCATTTT. This codes for CASSQDRGGLQPQHF.

The chain has TRBV24-1 and TRBJ2-7, with 9 bases identical to TRBD2. Germline CDR1 reads KGHDR; CDR2 reads SFDVKD. The length of the CDR3 is 14 residues. V was pared by 7 bases and J by 7 bases, with 10 bases of the junction left unmatched. The CDR3 is CATRSGGGAGEQYF. CDR3 nucleotides: TGTGCCACCAGATCCGGCGGGGGGGCAGGGGAGCAGTACTTC.

V usage is TRBV6-1 and J usage is TRBJ1-1; D is unresolved. Germline CDR1 is MNHNS and CDR2 is SASEGT. The CDR3 is 13 residues long. V was clipped by 2 bases and J by 5 bases, with 9 bases between them. The CDR3: CASSEIVETEAFF. CDR3 nucleotides: TGTGCCAGCAGTGAAATAGTGGAGACTGAAGCTTTCTTT.

This chain connects TRBV7-2 to TRBJ2-1; TRBD1 might be the D (6 bases). The germline V gene has CDR1 SGHTA and CDR2 FQGNSA. Trimming took 5 bases from V and 2 from J, leaving 13 bases between them. The CDR3 contains 15 residues. This CDR3 reads CASSDNRVPYNEQFF. The CDR3 nucleotides read TGTGCCAGCAGCGATAACAGGGTCCCCTACAATGAGCAGTTCTTC.

The rearrangement links TRBV19 to TRBJ2-1; the match to TRBD2 covers 13 bases. V dropped 4 bases and J dropped 7; count of bases not matched to a gene: 4. CDR1 is LNHDA and CDR2 is SQIVND in the germline V gene (reference sequence). The CDR3 spans 15 residues. The CDR3 loop is CASSTTSGGVNEQFF. Written as DNA, the CDR3 is TGTGCCAGTAGTACCACTAGCGGGGGGGTGAATGAGCAGTTCTTC.

DNA of the CDR3: TGTGCCAGCAGTTACCGCGGAAACTATGGCTACACCTTC. Translated: CASSYRGNYGYTF. The chain employs TRBV27 and TRBJ1-2; D unclear. With 4 bases removed from V and 2 bases from J, the gap between germline ends came to 8 bases. This CDR3 is built from 13 residues. Germline CDR1 is MNHEY and CDR2 is SMNVEV (reference sequence).

The chain uses TRBV2 and TRBJ1-4; D ambiguous. This CDR3 region has 14 residues. CDR1 SNHLY and CDR2 FYNNEI come from the germline V gene. V was pared by 6 bases and J by 2 bases, with 10 bases between. The CDR3 region has the DNA TGTGCCAGCAGGGTTCAAGAGACTAATGAAAAACTGTTTTTT. It translates to CASRVQETNEKLFF.

Concerning this clone itself: This same CDR3 is encoded by further DNA sequences in the sample. The chain carries TRBV9 and TRBJ2-7, with 11 nucleotides matching TRBD2. In germline, CDR1 is SGDLS, CDR2 YYNGEE. The CDR3 covers 14 residues. The J segment lost 3 bases and the V segment lost 4 bases, leaving 3 bases of the junction unmatched. CDR3 DNA: TGTGCCAGCAGCCCTGGGACTAGCGGCTACGAGCAGTACTTC. This encodes CASSPGTSGYEQYF.